The clone carrying this T cell receptor beta chain was detected ten times or more. CDR3 length equals 11 residues. V lost 5 bases and J lost 6, with 5 bases in between. This entry comes from a study of identical twins. TCRdb re-called the 5' RACE reads with MiXCR, one entry per CDR3 protein. The data hold about 460,000 distinct CDR3 sequences, with 13% to 15% observed a single time. The data also belong to a second study, concerning yellow fever vaccine responses in identical twins. That work contributes: Twins reportedly had a vaccine T cell response that seemed partly convergent, partly personalized.

Sequencing was performed on CD4+ T cells sorted from blood. This sequence originates from a woman aged 18-29 years in good health. The V gene is TRBV12-3 or TRBV12-4, the J gene TRBJ2-1; D remains unclear. CDR3 loop: CASSEFNEQFF. The CDR3 DNA is TGTGCCAGCAGTGAATTCAATGAGCAGTTCTTC.